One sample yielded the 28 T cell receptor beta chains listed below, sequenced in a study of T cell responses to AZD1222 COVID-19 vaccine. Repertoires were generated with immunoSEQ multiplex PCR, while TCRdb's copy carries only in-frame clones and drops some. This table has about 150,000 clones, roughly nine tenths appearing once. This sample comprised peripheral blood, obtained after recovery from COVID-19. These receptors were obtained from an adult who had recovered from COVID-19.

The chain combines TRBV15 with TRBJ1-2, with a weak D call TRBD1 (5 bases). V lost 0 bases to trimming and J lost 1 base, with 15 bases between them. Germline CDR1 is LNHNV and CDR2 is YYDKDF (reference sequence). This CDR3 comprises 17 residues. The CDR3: CATSREAGRRGNYGYTF. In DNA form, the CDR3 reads TGTGCCACCAGCAGAGAAGCTGGCAGGAGGGGTAACTATGGCTACACCTTC.

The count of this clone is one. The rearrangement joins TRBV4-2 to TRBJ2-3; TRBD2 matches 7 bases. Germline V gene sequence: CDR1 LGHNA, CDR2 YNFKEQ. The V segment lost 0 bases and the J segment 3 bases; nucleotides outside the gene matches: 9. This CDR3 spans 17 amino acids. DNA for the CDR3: TGTGCCAGCAGCCAAGAACTACGACAAGCGGGGACAGATACGCAGTATTTT. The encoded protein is CASSQELRQAGTDTQYF.

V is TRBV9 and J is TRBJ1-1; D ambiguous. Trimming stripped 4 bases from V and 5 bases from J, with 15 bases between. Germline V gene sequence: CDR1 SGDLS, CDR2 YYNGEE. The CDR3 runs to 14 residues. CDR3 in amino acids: CASSFRPERTEAFF. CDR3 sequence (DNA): TGTGCCAGCAGCTTTCGGCCAGAGAGGACTGAAGCTTTCTTT.

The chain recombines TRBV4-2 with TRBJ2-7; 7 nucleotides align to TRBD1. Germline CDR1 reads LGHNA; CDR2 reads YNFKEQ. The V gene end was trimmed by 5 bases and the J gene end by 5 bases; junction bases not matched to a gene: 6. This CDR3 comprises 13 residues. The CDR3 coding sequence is TGTGCCAGCAGCTACAGGGGAAGGGACGAGCAGTACTTC. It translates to CASSYRGRDEQYF.

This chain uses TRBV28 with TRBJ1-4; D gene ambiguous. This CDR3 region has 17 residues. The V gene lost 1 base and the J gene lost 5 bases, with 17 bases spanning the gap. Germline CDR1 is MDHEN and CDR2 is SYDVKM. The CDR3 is CASSLFGLSGRNEKLFF. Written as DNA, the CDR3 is TGTGCCAGCAGTTTATTCGGGTTGTCGGGCCGAAATGAAAAACTGTTTTTT.

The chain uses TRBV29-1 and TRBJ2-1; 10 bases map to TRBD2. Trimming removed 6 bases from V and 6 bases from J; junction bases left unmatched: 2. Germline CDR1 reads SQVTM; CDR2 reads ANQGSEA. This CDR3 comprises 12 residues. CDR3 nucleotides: TGCAGCGTGACTAGCGGGTTCAATGAGCAGTTCTTC. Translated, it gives CSVTSGFNEQFF.

The CDR3 here is CASSLAFNGQPQHF. The CDR3 nucleotides read TGTGCCAGCAGTTTAGCCTTTAACGGTCAGCCCCAGCATTTT. The chain has TRBV27 and TRBJ1-5, with unresolved D. V gave up 2 bases and J gave up 6 bases, with 11 bases separating them. Germline assignment: CDR1 MNHEY and CDR2 SMNVEV (reference sequence). The CDR3 totals 14 residues.

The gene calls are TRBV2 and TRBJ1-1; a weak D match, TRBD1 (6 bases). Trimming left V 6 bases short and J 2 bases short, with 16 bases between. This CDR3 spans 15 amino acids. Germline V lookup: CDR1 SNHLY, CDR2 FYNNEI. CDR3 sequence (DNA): TGTGCCAGCAGCCTTCAGGGGTTTAGAAACACTGAAGCTTTCTTT. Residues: CASSLQGFRNTEAFF.

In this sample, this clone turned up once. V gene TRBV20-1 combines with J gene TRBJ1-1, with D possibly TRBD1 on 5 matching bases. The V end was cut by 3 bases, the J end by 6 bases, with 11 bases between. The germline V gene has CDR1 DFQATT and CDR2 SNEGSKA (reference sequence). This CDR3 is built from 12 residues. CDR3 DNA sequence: TGCAGTGCTAGTAGCGTAGGGGCTGAAGCTTTCTTT. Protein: CSASSVGAEAFF.

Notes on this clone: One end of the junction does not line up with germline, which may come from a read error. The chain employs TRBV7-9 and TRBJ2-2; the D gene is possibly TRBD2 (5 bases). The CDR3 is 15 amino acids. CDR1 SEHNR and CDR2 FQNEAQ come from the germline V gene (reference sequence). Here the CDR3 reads CASSLALLNTGELFF. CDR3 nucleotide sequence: TGTGCCAGCAGCCTAGCACTTCTAAACACCGGGGAGCTGTTTTTT.

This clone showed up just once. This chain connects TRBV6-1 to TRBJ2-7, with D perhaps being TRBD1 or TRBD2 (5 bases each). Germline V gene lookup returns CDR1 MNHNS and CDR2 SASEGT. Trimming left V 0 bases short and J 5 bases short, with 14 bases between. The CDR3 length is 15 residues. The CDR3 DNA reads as TGTGCCAGCAGTGAAGCGATGGGACCTTATGACGAGCAGTACTTC. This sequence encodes CASSEAMGPYDEQYF.

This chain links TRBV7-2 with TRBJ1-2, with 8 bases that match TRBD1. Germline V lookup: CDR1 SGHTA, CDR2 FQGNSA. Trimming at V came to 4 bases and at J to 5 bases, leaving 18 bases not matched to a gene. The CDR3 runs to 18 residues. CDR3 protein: CASSSGVFGRGQSYGYTF. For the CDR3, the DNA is TGTGCCAGCAGCTCCGGAGTTTTCGGCAGGGGGCAGTCGTATGGCTACACCTTC.

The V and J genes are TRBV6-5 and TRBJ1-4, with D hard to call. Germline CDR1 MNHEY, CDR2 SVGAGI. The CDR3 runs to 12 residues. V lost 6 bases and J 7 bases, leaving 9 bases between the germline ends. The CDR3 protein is CASRTTGEKLFF. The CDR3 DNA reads TGTGCCAGCAGGACAACCGGTGAAAAACTGTTTTTT.

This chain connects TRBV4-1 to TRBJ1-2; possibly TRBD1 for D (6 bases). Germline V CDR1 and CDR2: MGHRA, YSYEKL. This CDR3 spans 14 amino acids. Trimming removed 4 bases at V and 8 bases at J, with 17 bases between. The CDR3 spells CASSPQAGVSGYTF. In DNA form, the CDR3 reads TGCGCCAGCAGCCCCCAGGCAGGGGTTAGCGGCTACACCTTC.

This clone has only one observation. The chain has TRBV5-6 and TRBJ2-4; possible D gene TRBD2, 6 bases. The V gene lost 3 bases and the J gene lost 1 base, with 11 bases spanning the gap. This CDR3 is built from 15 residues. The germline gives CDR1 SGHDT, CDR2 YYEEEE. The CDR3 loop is CASSSSDQAKNIQYF. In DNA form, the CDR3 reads TGTGCCAGCAGCTCTAGCGATCAGGCCAAAAACATTCAGTACTTC.

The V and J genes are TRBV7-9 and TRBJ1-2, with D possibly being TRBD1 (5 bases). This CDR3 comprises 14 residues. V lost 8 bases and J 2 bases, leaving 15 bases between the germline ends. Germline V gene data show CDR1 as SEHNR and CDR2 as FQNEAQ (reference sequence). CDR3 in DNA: TGTGCCAGCCGTCCAGCGGGGCAGAACTATGGCTACACCTTC. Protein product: CASRPAGQNYGYTF. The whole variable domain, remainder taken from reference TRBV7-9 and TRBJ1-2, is DTGVSQNPRHKITKRGQNVTFRCDPISEHNRLYWYRQTLGQGPEFLTYFQNEAQLEKSRLLSDRFSAERPKGSFSTLEIQRTEQGDSAMYLCASRPAGQNYGYTFGSGTRLTVV.

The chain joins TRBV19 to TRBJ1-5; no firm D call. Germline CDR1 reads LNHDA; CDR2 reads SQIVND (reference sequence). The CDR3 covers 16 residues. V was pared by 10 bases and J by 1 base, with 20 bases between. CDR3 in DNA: TGTGCCACTACCGGTACGTTCTACGGGAGCAATCAGCCCCAGCATTTT. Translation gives CATTGTFYGSNQPQHF. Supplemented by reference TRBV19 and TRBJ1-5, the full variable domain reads DGGITQSPKYLFRKEGQNVTLSCEQNLNHDAMYWYRQDPGQGLRLIYYSQIVNDFQKGDIAEGYSVSREKKESFPLTVTSAQKNPTAFYLCATTGTFYGSNQPQHFGDGTRLSIL.

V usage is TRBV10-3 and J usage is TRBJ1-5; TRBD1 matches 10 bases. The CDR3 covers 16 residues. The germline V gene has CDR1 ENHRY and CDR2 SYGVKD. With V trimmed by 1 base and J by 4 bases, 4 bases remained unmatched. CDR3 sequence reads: CAISEYDRGRNQPQHF. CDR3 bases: TGTGCCATCAGTGAGTACGACAGGGGGCGTAATCAGCCCCAGCATTTT.

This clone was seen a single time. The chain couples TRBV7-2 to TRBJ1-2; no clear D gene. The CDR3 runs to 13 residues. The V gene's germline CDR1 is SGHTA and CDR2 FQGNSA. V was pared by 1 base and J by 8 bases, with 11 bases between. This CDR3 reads CASSLVASGGYTF. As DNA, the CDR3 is TGTGCCAGCAGCTTAGTGGCGAGCGGGGGCTACACCTTC.

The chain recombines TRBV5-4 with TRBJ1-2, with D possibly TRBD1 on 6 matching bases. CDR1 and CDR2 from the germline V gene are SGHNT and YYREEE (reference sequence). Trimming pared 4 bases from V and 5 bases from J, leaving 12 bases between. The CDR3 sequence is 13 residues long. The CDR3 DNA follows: TGTGCCAGCAGCCAAGGACAGAGATATGGCTACACCTTC. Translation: CASSQGQRYGYTF.

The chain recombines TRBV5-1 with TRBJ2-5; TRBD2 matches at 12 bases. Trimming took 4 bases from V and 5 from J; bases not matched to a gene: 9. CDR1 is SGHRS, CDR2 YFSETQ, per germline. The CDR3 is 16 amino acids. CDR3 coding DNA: TGCGCCAGCAGCGGACAGGCTAGCGGGAGGGGCGAGACCCAGTACTTC. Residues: CASSGQASGRGETQYF.

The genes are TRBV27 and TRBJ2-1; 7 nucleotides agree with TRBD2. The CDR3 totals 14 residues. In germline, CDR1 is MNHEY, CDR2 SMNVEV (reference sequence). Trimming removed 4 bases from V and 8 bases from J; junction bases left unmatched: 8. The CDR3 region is CASSWGLGGDEQFF. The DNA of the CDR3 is TGTGCCAGCAGTTGGGGCTTGGGAGGGGATGAGCAGTTCTTC.

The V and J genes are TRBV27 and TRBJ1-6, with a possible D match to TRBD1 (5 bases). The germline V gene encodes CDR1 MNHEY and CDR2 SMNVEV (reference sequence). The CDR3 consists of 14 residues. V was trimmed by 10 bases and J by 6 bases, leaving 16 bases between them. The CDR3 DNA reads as TGTGCCACCCACGCCGGGGCGGGTAATTCACCCCTCCACTTT. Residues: CATHAGAGNSPLHF.

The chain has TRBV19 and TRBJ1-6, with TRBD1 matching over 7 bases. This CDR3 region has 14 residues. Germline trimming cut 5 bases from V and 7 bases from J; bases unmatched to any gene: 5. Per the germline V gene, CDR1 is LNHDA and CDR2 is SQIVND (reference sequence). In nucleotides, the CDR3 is TGTGCCAGTAGTCCCGGACAGGAAAATTCACCCCTCCACTTT. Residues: CASSPGQENSPLHF.

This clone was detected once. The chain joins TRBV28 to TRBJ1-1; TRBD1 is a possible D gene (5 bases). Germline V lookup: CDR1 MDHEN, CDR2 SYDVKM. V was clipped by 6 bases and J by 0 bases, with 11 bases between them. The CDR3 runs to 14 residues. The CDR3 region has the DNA TGTGCCAGCAGCCTGGGGGACCTGAACACTGAAGCTTTCTTT. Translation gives CASSLGDLNTEAFF.

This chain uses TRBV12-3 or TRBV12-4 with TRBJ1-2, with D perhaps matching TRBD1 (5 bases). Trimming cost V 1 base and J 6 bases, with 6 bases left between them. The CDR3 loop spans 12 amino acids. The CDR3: CASSLGGNGYTF. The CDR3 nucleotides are TGTGCCAGCAGTTTAGGGGGGAATGGCTACACCTTC.

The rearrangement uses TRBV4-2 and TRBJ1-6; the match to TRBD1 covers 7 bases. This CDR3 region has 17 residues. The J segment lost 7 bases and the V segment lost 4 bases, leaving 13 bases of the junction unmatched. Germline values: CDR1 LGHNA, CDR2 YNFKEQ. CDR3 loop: CASSRRGEPDDNSPLHF. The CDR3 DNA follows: TGTGCCAGCAGCCGCAGGGGGGAACCCGACGACAATTCACCCCTCCACTTT.

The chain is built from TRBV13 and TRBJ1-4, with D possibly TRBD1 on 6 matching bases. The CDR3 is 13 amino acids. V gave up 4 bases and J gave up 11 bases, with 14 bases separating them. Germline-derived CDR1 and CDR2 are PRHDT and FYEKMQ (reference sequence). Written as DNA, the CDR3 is TGTGCCAGCAGCTCGGACAGCTCAAGGAAACTGTTTTTT. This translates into CASSSDSSRKLFF.